This TCR beta chain comes out of a study of identical twins. The V and J ends lost 4 bases and 2 bases, in that order; junction bases with no gene match: 5. CDR3 length: 14 amino acids. In germline, CDR1 is SGDLS, CDR2 YYNGEE. Turning to this clonotype: Its antigen is not known.

Study-wide results and caveats: Reduced insertions were recorded for abundant cord blood beta clonotypes, with no such pattern in memory repertoires. For zero-insertion analyses, partial confounding could come from invariant MAIT and iNKT cells.

A universal primer site was added by template switching, and unique molecular identifiers were carried by the cDNA. Each CDR3 protein gets one entry after TCRdb re-called the 5' RACE reads with MiXCR. The sample carries a few hundred thousand distinct CDR3 sequences, roughly 26% recorded once. The same sample was also studied in work on T cells expressing NK-cell markers. From that second work: In four donors, dominant clonotypes made up about 28.3-65% of CD3+CD56-NKG2C+ cells.

This clonotype originated in a woman aged 18-30 years in good health. This sequence joins TRBV9 and TRBJ2-5, with 7 bases identical to TRBD2. The specimen sequenced was CD4+ T cells sorted from blood. The CDR3 nucleotides are TGTGCCAGCAGCCCCCGGGGGGAGCAAGAGACCCAGTACTTC. Protein sequence: CASSPRGEQETQYF.